The text below deals with one T cell receptor (beta chain). Its antigen is not known. This sample was taken from a study of shared clonotypes between healthy human individuals. Findings and limits, study-wide: A handful of donors held approximately 4.5% of naive CD4 clonotypes in common.

The run depth of the assay was deep. The data were produced by immunoSEQ multiplex PCR, yet TCRdb's version contains in-frame clones alone and is incomplete. Of more than 1,200,000 clones detected, approximately 98.5% appear once; the ten largest clones hold 0.36%. Sequenced input: naive CD4+ T cells sorted from blood. Described subset: CD45RA+ positively selected. The TCR was taken from a man aged 25-45 years in good health.

The CDR3 DNA is TGTGCCAGCAGCTTAGAGGGAGGGCCCTCGAATGAGCAGTTCTTC. This gives the protein CASSLEGGPSNEQFF. The chain has TRBV7-9 and TRBJ2-1; 7 bases match TRBD2. The V segment lost 1 base and the J segment 7 bases; nucleotides outside the gene matches: 7. Germline V gene sequence: CDR1 SEHNR, CDR2 FQNEAQ (reference sequence). The CDR3 is 15 residues long. The full variable domain, with the rest looked up from reference TRBV7-9 and TRBJ2-1, is DTGVSQNPRHKITKRGQNVTFRCDPISEHNRLYWYRQTLGQGPEFLTYFQNEAQLEKSRLLSDRFSAERPKGSFSTLEIQRTEQGDSAMYLCASSLEGGPSNEQFFGPGTRLTVL.